The 14 T cell receptor beta chains below were found in one sample sequenced in a study of monozygotic twins with inflammatory bowel disease. Using the 5' RACE reads, TCRdb records one entry per CDR3 protein without DNA. The listing contains 350,000 to 550,000 distinct CDR3 sequences. Sequenced: blood. The receptors derive from a human donor with ulcerative colitis or Crohn's disease, or a healthy co-twin of an affected twin (not recorded which).

The rearrangement links TRBV11-2 to TRBJ2-5; TCRdb calls TRBD1, which cannot be checked without DNA. Germline loops: CDR1 SGHAT, CDR2 FQNNGV. This CDR3 comprises 11 residues. CDR3 region: CASRGEETQYF. The whole variable domain, remainder taken from reference TRBV11-2 and TRBJ2-5, is EAGVAQSPRYKIIEKRQSVAFWCNPISGHATLYWYQQILGQGPKLLIQFQNNGVVDDSQLPKDRFSAERLKGVDSTLKIQPAKLEDSAVYLCASRGEETQYFGPGTRLLVL.

This chain joins TRBV19 and TRBJ2-1; with no DNA, the TCRdb D assignment of TRBD1 cannot be verified. The V gene's germline CDR1 is LNHDA and CDR2 SQIVND (reference sequence). The CDR3 contains 14 residues. The CDR3 loop is CASRQGSSYNEQFF. The variable domain in full, completed from reference TRBV19 and TRBJ2-1, reads DGGITQSPKYLFRKEGQNVTLSCEQNLNHDAMYWYRQDPGQGLRLIYYSQIVNDFQKGDIAEGYSVSREKKESFPLTVTSAQKNPTAFYLCASRQGSSYNEQFFGPGTRLTVL.

CDR3 loop: CASSLHPVQVGVVAFF. This chain uses TRBV7-2 with TRBJ1-1; TCRdb calls TRBD1, which cannot be checked without DNA. The CDR3 runs to 16 residues. Germline lookup yields CDR1 SGHTA and CDR2 FQGNSA.

The chain has TRBV6-6 and TRBJ2-5; the D call of TRBD1 rests on TCRdb alone, since no DNA is present to check it. Germline lookup yields CDR1 MNHNY and CDR2 SVGAGI (reference sequence). The CDR3 runs 13 residues. CDR3 in amino acids: CASSRQNQETQYF.

The chain carries TRBV29-1 and TRBJ2-7; TCRdb outputs TRBD2, but without DNA this stays unchecked. Germline V gives CDR1 SQVTM, CDR2 ANQGSEA. The CDR3 runs to 15 residues. The CDR3 sequence: CSVGRSRRGYYEQYF.

The chain is built from TRBV6-6 and TRBJ1-4; TCRdb picks TRBD1, but there is no DNA to check that call. The CDR3 has 14 residues. The germline V gene has CDR1 MNHNY and CDR2 SVGAGI (reference sequence). CDR3 sequence: CASTERVQNEKLFF.

This rearrangement joins TRBV6-2 or TRBV6-3 to TRBJ1-5; the D call from TCRdb, TRBD1, cannot be confirmed without DNA. This CDR3 spans 15 amino acids. Per the germline V gene, CDR1 is MNHEY and CDR2 is SVGEGT. CDR3 in amino acids: CASRSQGGSNQPQHF.

The chain links TRBV5-1 to TRBJ2-5; no DNA is available, so the TRBD2 call from TCRdb remains unchecked. The CDR3 length is 13 residues. CDR1 is SGHRS and CDR2 is YFSETQ in the germline V gene. This chain's CDR3 is CASSSRGAETQYF.

This rearrangement joins TRBV5-5 to TRBJ2-1; TCRdb calls TRBD2, which cannot be checked without DNA. Germline CDR1 SGHKS, CDR2 YYEKEE (reference sequence). The CDR3 is 13 amino acids. The CDR3 protein is CASSRNLAGEQFF.

The J gene is TRBJ2-5, the V gene TRBV2; TCRdb's D call of TRBD2 is untestable without DNA. Germline values: CDR1 SNHLY, CDR2 FYNNEI. This CDR3 has 15 amino acids. CDR3 in amino acids: CASSEVRTSRETQYF.

V and J are TRBV7-9 and TRBJ2-1; TCRdb proposes TRBD2, but this gene call is untestable without DNA. The CDR3 has 16 residues. The germline V gene has CDR1 SEHNR and CDR2 FQNEAQ (reference sequence). CDR3 in amino acids: CASSLEVAGGYNEQFF. The full variable domain, rest sourced from reference TRBV7-9 and TRBJ2-1, is DTGVSQNPRHKITKRGQNVTFRCDPISEHNRLYWYRQTLGQGPEFLTYFQNEAQLEKSRLLSDRFSAERPKGSFSTLEIQRTEQGDSAMYLCASSLEVAGGYNEQFFGPGTRLTVL.

This chain links TRBV5-1 with TRBJ2-7; TCRdb calls TRBD1, which cannot be checked without DNA. Germline CDR1 and CDR2: SGHRS and YFSETQ. CDR3 length: 14 residues. CDR3 sequence: CASSSETSSYEQYF.

CDR3 amino acids: CASSHRGLVADTQYF. The chain links TRBV4-1 to TRBJ2-3; lacking DNA, the TRBD2 call made by TCRdb goes unchecked. The CDR3 sequence is 15 residues long. CDR1 is MGHRA, CDR2 YSYEKL, per germline.

V usage is TRBV7-9 and J usage is TRBJ2-7. Germline CDR1 is SEHNR and CDR2 is FQNEAQ (reference sequence). The CDR3 spans 11 residues. CDR3 sequence: CASSLDTEQYF.